What follows are 11 T cell receptor beta chains derived from one specimen sequenced in a study of blood T cell repertoires in COVID-19. Assay: immunoSEQ multiplex PCR; the TCRdb copy retains only in-frame clones and omits some. Altogether around 100,000 clones are present, 87% being singletons, with the ten largest covering 3.1%. Sequences were obtained from peripheral blood. These receptors were collected from a middle-aged man in a cohort sampled during active COVID-19.

The chain recombines TRBV6-5 with TRBJ2-7; 8 nucleotides match TRBD1. After removal of 2 bases from V and 3 bases from J, the junction contained 9 bases not matched to a gene. Germline V gives CDR1 MNHEY, CDR2 SVGAGI. This CDR3 is built from 16 residues. CDR3 in amino acids: CASSYAGQAKYYEQYF. In DNA, the CDR3 is TGTGCCAGCAGTTACGCGGGACAGGCTAAATACTACGAGCAGTACTTC.

In this sample, this clone turned up once. The chain uses TRBV7-6 and TRBJ1-6; maybe TRBD1 (5 bases). CDR1 is SGHVS and CDR2 is FNYEAQ in the germline V gene. With 4 bases removed from V and 9 bases from J, the gap between germline ends came to 10 bases. The length of the CDR3 is 13 residues. The CDR3 DNA reads TGTGCCAGCAGCTCGGACATATTTTCACCCCTCCACTTT. It encodes CASSSDIFSPLHF.

This clone has just a few counts. This chain connects TRBV15 to TRBJ1-1, with D possibly being TRBD1 (5 bases). The V and J ends lost 0 bases and 6 bases respectively, with 14 bases between them. Germline CDR1 is LNHNV and CDR2 is YYDKDF (reference sequence). This CDR3 has 15 amino acids. This CDR3 is CATSRDRTLQAEAFF. In DNA, the CDR3 is TGTGCCACCAGCAGAGACCGGACCTTACAGGCTGAAGCTTTCTTT.

The chain joins TRBV19 to TRBJ1-5, with D possibly being TRBD1 (5 bases). Germline V CDR1 and CDR2: LNHDA, SQIVND (reference sequence). The CDR3 has 14 residues. V gave up 5 bases and J gave up 5 bases, with 13 bases separating them. CDR3 residues: CASSSAWGDQPQHF. The DNA for the CDR3 is TGTGCCAGTAGTTCCGCCTGGGGGGATCAGCCCCAGCATTTT.

The chain links TRBV29-1 to TRBJ1-1; no reliable D call. V dropped 7 bases and J dropped 4 bases, with 22 bases sitting between them. This CDR3 is 15 amino acids long. Germline-derived CDR1 and CDR2 are SQVTM and ANQGSEA. As DNA, the CDR3 is TGCAGCGCCCATTACCCCGCAGGTAGGTCCACTGAAGCTTTCTTT. It translates to CSAHYPAGRSTEAFF.

The V call is TRBV28, the J call TRBJ2-6; 10 bases match TRBD1. V dropped 8 bases and J dropped 0; count of bases not matched to a gene: 1. Per the germline V gene, CDR1 is MDHEN and CDR2 is SYDVKM. The CDR3 is 15 amino acids. In nucleotides, the CDR3 is TGTGCCAGCGGACAGGGGGGCTCTGGGGCCAACGTCCTGACTTTC. It encodes CASGQGGSGANVLTF.

The chain recombines TRBV6-1 with TRBJ2-1; 15 bases are shared with TRBD2. The CDR3 covers 16 residues. Looked up from germline, CDR1 is MNHNS and CDR2 is SASEGT. V shed 3 bases and J 9 bases; nucleotides not matched to a gene: 6. CDR3 residues: CASSEGLAGGVGEQFF. The CDR3 nucleotides are TGTGCCAGCAGTGAGGGACTAGCGGGGGGAGTCGGTGAGCAGTTCTTC.

The DNA of the CDR3 is TGTGCCAGCAGCCTCAGTACAGGGGGACACACTGAAGCTTTCTTT. Amino acid sequence: CASSLSTGGHTEAFF. This chain uses TRBV7-9 with TRBJ1-1, with 8 bases lining up with TRBD1. This CDR3 is 15 amino acids long. Germline V lookup: CDR1 SEHNR, CDR2 FQNEAQ (reference sequence). The ends lost 5 bases at V and 3 bases at J; junction bases unmatched: 8.

The V gene is TRBV19, the J gene TRBJ1-3; D ambiguous. This CDR3 is built from 14 residues. Trimming cost V 2 bases and J 1 base, with 6 bases left between them. Per germline, CDR1 LNHDA and CDR2 SQIVND (reference sequence). CDR3 bases: TGTGCCAGTAGTATACCAGGATCTGGAAACACCATATATTTT. Translating it yields CASSIPGSGNTIYF.

This clone came up once. CDR3 DNA sequence: TGTGCCAGTTACGCACGGGGGGCTGAAGCTTTCTTT. Residues: CASYARGAEAFF. The chain couples TRBV19 to TRBJ1-1, with D perhaps matching TRBD1 (5 bases). With 8 bases removed from V and 6 bases from J, the gap between germline ends came to 13 bases. Germline loops: CDR1 LNHDA, CDR2 SQIVND (reference sequence). This CDR3 is built from 12 residues.

The chain uses TRBV6-5 and TRBJ2-1, with 7 nucleotides matching TRBD2. The germline gives CDR1 MNHEY, CDR2 SVGAGI. Trimming removed 2 bases from V and 10 bases from J; junction bases left unmatched: 8. This CDR3 is 14 amino acids long. CDR3 sequence: CASSYGAGLGEQFF. For the CDR3, the DNA is TGTGCCAGCAGTTACGGAGCGGGGCTAGGAGAGCAGTTCTTC.